The T cell receptor (beta chain) described here comes from a study of T cell changes during pregnancy in multiple sclerosis. The data were produced by immunoSEQ multiplex PCR, yet TCRdb's version contains in-frame clones alone and is incomplete. The sample consists of approximately 92,000 clones, roughly nine tenths of them appearing once. The CDR3 contains 19 residues. Trimming removed 3 bases from V and 2 bases from J; junction bases left unmatched: 11. Germline-derived CDR1 and CDR2 are SGHVS and FQNEAQ. The specimen was peripheral blood, collected in the first trimester of pregnancy. This clonotype originated in a female donor with multiple sclerosis, enrolled in a pregnancy study. This chain uses TRBV7-8 with TRBJ1-4, with 11 bases fitting TRBD1. The CDR3 is CASSLRDRGFLTTNEKLFF. The DNA for the CDR3 is TGTGCCAGCAGCTTGAGGGACAGGGGGTTCTTGACTACTAATGAAAAACTGTTTTTT.